What follows are 3 T cell receptor beta chains derived from one specimen sequenced in a study of spatial heterogeneity in lung cancer. The time point: sample taken at primary tumor resection. TCRdb reprocessed the 5' RACE reads with MiXCR, giving one entry per CDR3 protein. This sample has some 21,000 distinct CDR3 sequences, with 4.5% to 5.5% found just once. The sample in question was PBMCs, obtained at surgery. The receptors come from a male donor with early-stage non-small cell lung cancer.

This clonotype has ten or more counts. In DNA form, the CDR3 reads TGTGCCAGCAAAGGGGGAAACGCCTATAATTCACCCCTCCACTTT. This codes for CASKGGNAYNSPLHF. The rearrangement uses TRBV6-5 and TRBJ1-6; D may be TRBD1 (6 bases). This CDR3 has 15 amino acids. The V and J ends lost 7 bases and 2 bases respectively, with 12 bases between them. Germline CDR1 reads MNHEY; CDR2 reads SVGAGI.

This clonotype has at least ten counts. The J gene is TRBJ2-2, the V gene TRBV20-1; D is undetermined. The CDR3 loop spans 15 amino acids. V lost 0 bases and J 2 bases, leaving 10 bases between the germline ends. Germline V lookup: CDR1 DFQATT, CDR2 SNEGSKA (reference sequence). The CDR3 spells CSARDNRVNTGELFF. In DNA, the CDR3 is TGCAGTGCTAGAGATAATCGGGTTAACACCGGGGAGCTGTTTTTT.

This clonotype was recorded at least ten times. The genes are TRBV29-1 and TRBJ1-2, with D unclear. Germline V gives CDR1 SQVTM, CDR2 ANQGSEA. V dropped 2 bases and J dropped 7 bases, with 5 bases sitting between them. This CDR3 has 10 residues. The CDR3 is CSVESFGYTF. CDR3 DNA sequence: TGCAGCGTTGAATCTTTTGGCTACACCTTC.